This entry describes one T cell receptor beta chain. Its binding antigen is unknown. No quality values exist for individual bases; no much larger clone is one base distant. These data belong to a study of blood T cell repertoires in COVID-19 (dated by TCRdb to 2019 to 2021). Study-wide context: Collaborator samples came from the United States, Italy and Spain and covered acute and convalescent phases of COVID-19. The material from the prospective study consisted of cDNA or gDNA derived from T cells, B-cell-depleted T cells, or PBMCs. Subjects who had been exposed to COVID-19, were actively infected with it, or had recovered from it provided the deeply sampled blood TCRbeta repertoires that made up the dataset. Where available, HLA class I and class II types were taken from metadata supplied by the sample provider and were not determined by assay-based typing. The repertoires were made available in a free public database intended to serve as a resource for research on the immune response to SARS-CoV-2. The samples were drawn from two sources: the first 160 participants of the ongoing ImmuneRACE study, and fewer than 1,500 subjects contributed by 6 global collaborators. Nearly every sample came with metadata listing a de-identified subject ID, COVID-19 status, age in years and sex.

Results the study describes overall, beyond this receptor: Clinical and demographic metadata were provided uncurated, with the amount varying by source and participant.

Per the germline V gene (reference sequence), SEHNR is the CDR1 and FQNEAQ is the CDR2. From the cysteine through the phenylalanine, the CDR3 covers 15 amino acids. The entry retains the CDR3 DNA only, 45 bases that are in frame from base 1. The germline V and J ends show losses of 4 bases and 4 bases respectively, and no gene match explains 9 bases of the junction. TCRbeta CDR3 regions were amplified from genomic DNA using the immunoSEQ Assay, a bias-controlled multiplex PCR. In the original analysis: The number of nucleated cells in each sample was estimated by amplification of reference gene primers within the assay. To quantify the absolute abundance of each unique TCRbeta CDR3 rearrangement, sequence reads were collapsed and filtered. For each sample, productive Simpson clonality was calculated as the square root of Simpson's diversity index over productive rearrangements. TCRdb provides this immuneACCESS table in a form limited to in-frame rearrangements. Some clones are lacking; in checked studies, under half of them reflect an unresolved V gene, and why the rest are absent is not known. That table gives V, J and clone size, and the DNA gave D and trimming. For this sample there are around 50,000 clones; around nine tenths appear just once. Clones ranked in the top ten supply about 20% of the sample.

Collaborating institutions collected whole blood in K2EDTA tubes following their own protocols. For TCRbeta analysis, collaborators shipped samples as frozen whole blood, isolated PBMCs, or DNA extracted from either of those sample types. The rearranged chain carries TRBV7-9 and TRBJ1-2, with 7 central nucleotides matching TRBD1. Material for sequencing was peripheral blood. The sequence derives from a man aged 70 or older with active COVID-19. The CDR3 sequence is CASSSRPQGPYGYTF. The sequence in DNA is TGTGCCAGCAGCTCCCGACCACAGGGGCCCTATGGCTACACCTTC.